This is a list of T cell receptor beta chains from one sample in a study of T cell responses to AZD1222 COVID-19 vaccine. The method was immunoSEQ multiplex PCR; TCRdb's version includes in-frame clones alone and lacks a portion of them. The profile shows around 180,000 clones, more than 80% of them singletons. The sample in question was peripheral blood, obtained on day 0 of AZD1222 vaccination. These TCRs come from an adult in good health. CDR3s include the opening cysteine and the closing phenylalanine or tryptophan. D genes are given only for firm matches. Expanded clones are given a class, and other clones once, few, many or no size at all.

j_call: TRBJ2-1; v_call: TRBV24-1; clone_size: .; d_call: TRBD2; cdr3_aa: CATRIGTSDEQFF; cdr3_nt: TGTGCCACCAGGATCGGGACTAGCGATGAGCAGTTCTTC
j_call: TRBJ1-2; v_call: TRBV3-1/TRBV3-2; clone_size: .; d_call: .; cdr3_aa: CASSHQGPGKGYTF; cdr3_nt: TGTGCCAGCAGCCACCAGGGTCCAGGGAAAGGCTACACCTTC
j_call: TRBJ1-5; v_call: TRBV29-1; clone_size: .; d_call: .; cdr3_aa: CSVEDPGQPQHF; cdr3_nt: TGCAGCGTTGAAGATCCAGGGCAGCCCCAGCATTTT
j_call: TRBJ2-7; v_call: TRBV4-1; clone_size: .; d_call: .; cdr3_aa: CASSQVFQVGPTSSYEQYF; cdr3_nt: TGCGCCAGCAGCCAAGTTTTCCAGGTAGGACCTACGAGCTCCTACGAGCAGTACTTC
j_call: TRBJ1-2; v_call: TRBV24-1; clone_size: .; d_call: TRBD1; cdr3_aa: CATSDPTYRGDYGYTF; cdr3_nt: TGTGCCACCAGTGATCCAACCTACAGGGGCGACTATGGCTACACCTTC
j_call: TRBJ2-1; v_call: TRBV20-1; clone_size: .; d_call: .; cdr3_aa: CSARSYNEQFF; cdr3_nt: TGCAGTGCTAGATCTTACAATGAGCAGTTCTTC
j_call: TRBJ2-7; v_call: TRBV5-1; clone_size: .; d_call: TRBD1; cdr3_aa: CASSRMPGQGRDEQYF; cdr3_nt: TGCGCCAGCAGCAGGATGCCGGGACAGGGGAGGGACGAGCAGTACTTC
j_call: TRBJ2-2; v_call: TRBV5-1; clone_size: .; d_call: .; cdr3_aa: CASLKRESGTGELFF; cdr3_nt: TGCGCCAGCCTAAAGAGGGAGAGTGGCACCGGGGAGCTGTTTTTT
j_call: TRBJ2-7; v_call: TRBV30; clone_size: once; d_call: .; cdr3_aa: CAWSARANGEQYF; cdr3_nt: TGTGCCTGGAGTGCGAGGGCCAATGGGGAGCAGTACTTC
j_call: TRBJ2-7; v_call: TRBV6-2/TRBV6-3; clone_size: .; d_call: TRBD2; cdr3_aa: CASSLTSGALGQYF; cdr3_nt: TGTGCCAGCAGCCTCACTAGCGGGGCCCTGGGACAGTACTTC
j_call: TRBJ2-1; v_call: TRBV4-2; clone_size: .; d_call: TRBD1; cdr3_aa: CASSQAGQFNEQFF; cdr3_nt: TGTGCCAGCAGCCAAGCGGGACAGTTCAATGAGCAGTTCTTC
j_call: TRBJ1-2; v_call: TRBV6-5; clone_size: .; d_call: TRBD1; cdr3_aa: CASSPRGLQEGYTF; cdr3_nt: TGTGCCAGCAGCCCCAGGGGGTTACAGGAGGGCTACACCTTC
j_call: TRBJ2-5; v_call: TRBV11-2; clone_size: .; d_call: .; cdr3_aa: CASSYLTAETQYF; cdr3_nt: TGTGCCAGCAGCTATCTTACTGCAGAGACCCAGTACTTC
j_call: TRBJ2-4; v_call: TRBV5-8; clone_size: .; d_call: .; cdr3_aa: CASSFSSTNIQYF; cdr3_nt: TGTGCCAGCAGCTTCTCCTCAACTAACATTCAGTACTTC
j_call: TRBJ1-1; v_call: TRBV28; clone_size: .; d_call: TRBD1; cdr3_aa: CASSLYTGAMNTEAFF; cdr3_nt: TGTGCCAGCAGTTTATACACAGGGGCGATGAACACTGAAGCTTTCTTT
j_call: TRBJ1-4; v_call: TRBV12-3/TRBV12-4; clone_size: .; d_call: .; cdr3_aa: CASSFQVHEKLFF; cdr3_nt: TGTGCCAGCAGTTTCCAGGTCCATGAAAAACTGTTTTTT
j_call: TRBJ2-7; v_call: TRBV3-1/TRBV3-2; clone_size: .; d_call: TRBD1; cdr3_aa: CASGATGISYEQYF; cdr3_nt: TGTGCCAGCGGGGCGACAGGGATCTCCTACGAGCAGTACTTC
j_call: TRBJ1-2; v_call: TRBV15; clone_size: .; d_call: TRBD1; cdr3_aa: CATSGGTGIFRGYTF; cdr3_nt: TGTGCCACCAGCGGGGGGACAGGGATCTTTAGGGGCTACACCTTC
j_call: TRBJ1-6; v_call: TRBV5-1; clone_size: .; d_call: TRBD1; cdr3_aa: CASSSRTGTGEKALHF; cdr3_nt: TGCGCCAGCAGCTCCAGGACCGGGACAGGGGAAAAGGCCCTCCACTTT
j_call: TRBJ2-7; v_call: TRBV19; clone_size: .; d_call: .; cdr3_aa: CASSRGAFTSYEQYF; cdr3_nt: TGTGCCAGTAGTAGAGGGGCCTTTACCTCCTACGAGCAGTACTTC
j_call: TRBJ1-5; v_call: TRBV5-6; clone_size: .; d_call: .; cdr3_aa: CASSLRTANQPQHF; cdr3_nt: TGTGCCAGCAGCTTACGGACGGCCAATCAGCCCCAGCATTTT
j_call: TRBJ2-7; v_call: TRBV11-3; clone_size: .; d_call: .; cdr3_aa: CASSLDSGLEQYF; cdr3_nt: TGTGCCAGCAGCTTAGACAGTGGTTTAGAGCAGTACTTC
j_call: TRBJ1-5; v_call: TRBV19; clone_size: .; d_call: .; cdr3_aa: CASSHGFHNQPQHF; cdr3_nt: TGTGCCAGTAGTCATGGCTTCCACAATCAGCCCCAGCATTTT
j_call: TRBJ2-5; v_call: TRBV27; clone_size: .; d_call: TRBD1; cdr3_aa: CASSSGTGRSETQYF; cdr3_nt: TGTGCCAGCAGTTCGGGGACAGGAAGATCGGAGACCCAGTACTTC
j_call: TRBJ2-5; v_call: TRBV5-1; clone_size: .; d_call: .; cdr3_aa: CASSSGRQGSSKETQYF; cdr3_nt: TGCGCCAGCAGCTCGGGGCGGCAGGGGTCCTCCAAGGAGACCCAGTACTTC
j_call: TRBJ1-4; v_call: TRBV5-4; clone_size: .; d_call: .; cdr3_aa: CASSLNRAVNEKLFF; cdr3_nt: TGTGCCAGCAGCTTGAACAGGGCCGTAAATGAAAAACTGTTTTTT
j_call: TRBJ1-3; v_call: TRBV19; clone_size: .; d_call: .; cdr3_aa: CASSMYAGRSGNTIYF; cdr3_nt: TGTGCCAGTAGTATGTACGCGGGACGCTCTGGAAACACCATATATTTT
j_call: TRBJ1-2; v_call: TRBV5-4; clone_size: .; d_call: .; cdr3_aa: CASSLMWGMAGYTF; cdr3_nt: TGTGCCAGCAGCTTGATGTGGGGTATGGCGGGCTACACCTTC
j_call: TRBJ1-6; v_call: TRBV3-1/TRBV3-2; clone_size: .; d_call: .; cdr3_aa: CASSLHGNNSPLHF; cdr3_nt: TGTGCCAGCAGCCTACATGGAAATAATTCACCCCTCCACTTT
j_call: TRBJ2-1; v_call: TRBV19; clone_size: .; d_call: .; cdr3_aa: CASSILRDDEQFF; cdr3_nt: TGTGCCAGTAGTATCCTCAGGGATGATGAGCAGTTCTTC
j_call: TRBJ2-2; v_call: TRBV6-2/TRBV6-3; clone_size: .; d_call: TRBD2; cdr3_aa: CASSGLADNTGELFF; cdr3_nt: TGTGCCAGCAGCGGACTAGCGGACAACACCGGGGAGCTGTTTTTT
j_call: TRBJ2-3; v_call: TRBV11-3; clone_size: .; d_call: .; cdr3_aa: CASSASGIFTDTQYF; cdr3_nt: TGTGCCAGCAGCGCCTCGGGGATTTTCACAGATACGCAGTATTTT
j_call: TRBJ1-2; v_call: TRBV10-3; clone_size: .; d_call: .; cdr3_aa: CAITSGGAAGYTF; cdr3_nt: TGTGCCATCACCTCTGGGGGGGCGGCTGGCTACACCTTC
j_call: TRBJ1-2; v_call: TRBV7-9; clone_size: .; d_call: .; cdr3_aa: CASTSSIGGGYTF; cdr3_nt: TGTGCCAGCACCTCCTCCATCGGAGGGGGCTACACCTTC
j_call: TRBJ2-5; v_call: TRBV19; clone_size: .; d_call: TRBD2; cdr3_aa: CASSEGLAGKETQYF; cdr3_nt: TGTGCCAGTAGTGAAGGACTAGCGGGAAAAGAGACCCAGTACTTC
j_call: TRBJ2-3; v_call: TRBV3-1/TRBV3-2; clone_size: .; d_call: TRBD2; cdr3_aa: CASSQDGRLAGGGPGRTDTQYF; cdr3_nt: TGTGCCAGCAGCCAAGATGGGAGACTAGCGGGGGGCGGACCCGGGAGGACAGATACGCAGTATTTT
j_call: TRBJ2-7; v_call: TRBV27; clone_size: .; d_call: TRBD2; cdr3_aa: CASSGGGAGAYEQYF; cdr3_nt: TGTGCCAGCAGTGGGGGAGGGGCAGGAGCCTACGAGCAGTACTTC
j_call: TRBJ1-2; v_call: TRBV30; clone_size: .; d_call: .; cdr3_aa: CAWRAGAGYGYTF; cdr3_nt: TGTGCCTGGAGAGCAGGGGCGGGCTATGGCTACACCTTC
j_call: TRBJ2-2; v_call: TRBV5-6; clone_size: few; d_call: TRBD2; cdr3_aa: CASTVTSGVNTGELFF; cdr3_nt: TGTGCCAGCACCGTGACTAGCGGGGTGAACACCGGGGAGCTGTTTTTT
j_call: TRBJ1-2; v_call: TRBV10-2; clone_size: .; d_call: .; cdr3_aa: CASSDWGRLYGYTF; cdr3_nt: TGCGCCAGCAGTGATTGGGGCAGGCTCTATGGCTACACCTTC
j_call: TRBJ2-7; v_call: TRBV9; clone_size: .; d_call: TRBD2; cdr3_aa: CASSVEGTSGRYYEQYF; cdr3_nt: TGTGCCAGCAGCGTAGAAGGGACTAGCGGGAGATACTACGAGCAGTACTTC
j_call: TRBJ2-6; v_call: TRBV9; clone_size: .; d_call: .; cdr3_aa: CASSLNLRSGANVLTF; cdr3_nt: TGTGCCAGCAGCCTTAATCTGCGCTCTGGGGCCAACGTCCTGACTTTC
j_call: TRBJ2-3; v_call: TRBV24-1; clone_size: .; d_call: .; cdr3_aa: CATSDRPDTQYF; cdr3_nt: TGTGCCACCAGTGATAGACCGGATACGCAGTATTTT
j_call: TRBJ1-5; v_call: TRBV5-5; clone_size: .; d_call: .; cdr3_aa: CASSLVARGGQHF; cdr3_nt: TGTGCCAGCAGCTTGGTGGCTAGAGGGGGCCAGCATTTT
j_call: TRBJ1-2; v_call: TRBV28; clone_size: .; d_call: .; cdr3_aa: CASSFAPEGWGYGYTF; cdr3_nt: TGTGCCAGCAGTTTCGCCCCTGAGGGCTGGGGCTATGGCTACACCTTC
j_call: TRBJ1-4; v_call: TRBV3-1/TRBV3-2; clone_size: .; d_call: .; cdr3_aa: CASSRRETNEKLFF; cdr3_nt: TGTGCCAGCAGCCGGCGGGAGACTAATGAAAAACTGTTTTTT
j_call: TRBJ2-7; v_call: TRBV7-9; clone_size: .; d_call: TRBD1; cdr3_aa: CASSLSTGTGSYEQYF; cdr3_nt: TGTGCCAGCAGCTTAAGTACGGGGACAGGCTCCTACGAGCAGTACTTC
j_call: TRBJ2-7; v_call: TRBV19; clone_size: .; d_call: .; cdr3_aa: CASSVQGYEQYF; cdr3_nt: TGTGCCAGTAGTGTACAGGGTTACGAGCAGTACTTC
j_call: TRBJ2-5; v_call: TRBV29-1; clone_size: .; d_call: TRBD1; cdr3_aa: CSVEEAGTGPQETQYF; cdr3_nt: TGCAGCGTTGAAGAGGCGGGGACAGGTCCACAAGAGACCCAGTACTTC
j_call: TRBJ2-6; v_call: TRBV7-2; clone_size: .; d_call: .; cdr3_aa: CASGEHRAGANVLTF; cdr3_nt: TGTGCCAGCGGTGAACACAGGGCTGGGGCCAACGTCCTGACTTTC
j_call: TRBJ2-7; v_call: TRBV9; clone_size: .; d_call: .; cdr3_aa: CASSERPGLSYEQYF; cdr3_nt: TGTGCCAGCAGCGAAAGACCGGGACTGTCCTACGAGCAGTACTTC
j_call: TRBJ2-7; v_call: TRBV5-1; clone_size: once; d_call: .; cdr3_aa: CASSLTESGTYEQYF; cdr3_nt: TGCGCCAGCAGCTTGACGGAAAGCGGAACCTACGAGCAGTACTTC
j_call: TRBJ1-1; v_call: TRBV2; clone_size: .; d_call: TRBD1; cdr3_aa: CASNPVGQIEAFF; cdr3_nt: TGTGCCAGCAATCCCGTGGGACAGATTGAAGCTTTCTTT
j_call: TRBJ1-5; v_call: TRBV5-1; clone_size: .; d_call: .; cdr3_aa: CASSPGGNNQPQHF; cdr3_nt: TGCGCCAGCAGCCCGGGGGGGAATAATCAGCCCCAGCATTTT
j_call: TRBJ2-1; v_call: TRBV5-4; clone_size: once; d_call: TRBD1; cdr3_aa: CASSAETGSYNEQFF; cdr3_nt: TGTGCCAGCAGCGCAGAGACAGGGTCCTACAATGAGCAGTTCTTC
j_call: TRBJ1-2; v_call: TRBV5-4; clone_size: .; d_call: .; cdr3_aa: CASSLATATNYGYTF; cdr3_nt: TGTGCCAGCAGCTTGGCGACAGCTACTAACTATGGCTACACCTTC
j_call: TRBJ1-5; v_call: TRBV19; clone_size: .; d_call: .; cdr3_aa: CASSIGGNQPQHF; cdr3_nt: TGTGCCAGTAGTATCGGGGGGAATCAGCCCCAGCATTTT
j_call: TRBJ1-2; v_call: TRBV3-1/TRBV3-2; clone_size: .; d_call: .; cdr3_aa: CASSQEVGRGYTF; cdr3_nt: TGTGCCAGCAGCCAAGAGGTGGGGCGCGGCTACACCTTC
j_call: TRBJ1-4; v_call: TRBV18; clone_size: .; d_call: TRBD1; cdr3_aa: CASSRSLGQTTTNEKLFF; cdr3_nt: TGTGCCAGCTCCCGAAGCCTGGGACAGACCACAACTAATGAAAAACTGTTTTTT